These 17 T cell receptor beta chains were sequenced from one sample in a study of CD8+ T cells in alopecia areata. Stated treatment: oral pan-JAK inhibitor, 5-10 mg twice daily. Isolated RNA was reverse transcribed into cDNA used as the sequencing template. TCRdb keeps only in-frame clones here, not all; method: immunoSEQ multiplex PCR. This table has around 110,000 clones, around 50% appearing once. The input for sequencing was CD8+ T cells sorted from blood, taken at week 24, from a patient treated with tofacitinib. These receptors were collected from a human donor with alopecia areata.

This rearrangement joins TRBV27 to TRBJ2-1; D is uncertain. Germline CDR1 is MNHEY and CDR2 is SMNVEV (reference sequence). V was trimmed by 5 bases and J by 9 bases, leaving 17 bases between them. This CDR3 comprises 14 residues. CDR3 coding DNA: TGTGCCAGCAGTCCGATCCCATTAGCTGGTGAGCAGTTCTTC. It specifies CASSPIPLAGEQFF.

V is TRBV18 and J is TRBJ2-1; D possibly corresponds to TRBD1 (6 bases). The CDR3 runs 13 residues. Germline V gene lookup returns CDR1 KGHSH and CDR2 LQKENI. The germline V and J ends were trimmed by 4 bases and 5 bases, with 9 bases remaining between them. The CDR3 sequence: CASSRAGDNEQFF. CDR3 sequence (DNA): TGTGCCAGCTCACGGGCAGGGGACAATGAGCAGTTCTTC.

The genes are TRBV9 and TRBJ1-5; TRBD1 might be the D (5 bases). The CDR3 runs 15 residues. The germline CDR1 and CDR2 sequences are SGDLS and YYNGEE. Trimming pared 4 bases from V and 0 bases from J, leaving 11 bases between. In nucleotides, the CDR3 is TGTGCCAGCAGCAGCGGGGACTATAGCAATCAGCCCCAGCATTTT. Amino acid sequence: CASSSGDYSNQPQHF.

Sample share makes this clone medium-sized. DNA for the CDR3: TGCAGCGTTGAGAGTTTTAGCTCTGGGGCCAACGTCCTGACTTTC. It translates to CSVESFSSGANVLTF. This rearrangement joins TRBV29-1 to TRBJ2-6; the D is unclear. The CDR3 extends over 15 amino acids. Trimming took off 3 bases at V and 0 bases at J, with 9 bases between the two ends. Germline CDR1 and CDR2: SQVTM and ANQGSEA.

This clone was recorded a few times. V usage is TRBV19 and J usage is TRBJ2-7; 7 positions agree with TRBD1. The germline CDR1 and CDR2 sequences are LNHDA and SQIVND (reference sequence). This CDR3 is 16 amino acids long. V gave up 2 bases and J gave up 5 bases; unmatched junction bases: 12. CDR3 amino acids: CASSISHSQGYDEQYF. Here the CDR3 DNA reads TGTGCCAGTAGTATATCGCATTCACAGGGGTACGACGAGCAGTACTTC.

V is TRBV14 and J is TRBJ2-7, with D unclear. Trimming pared 0 bases from V and 3 bases from J, leaving 9 bases between. CDR1 and CDR2 (germline): SGHDN, FVKESK. The CDR3 loop spans 14 amino acids. As DNA, the CDR3 is TGTGCCAGCAGCCAAGAAGGGTGGAACTACGAGCAGTACTTC. Translated: CASSQEGWNYEQYF.

This clone was seen a few times. The chain has TRBV4-1 and TRBJ1-1; possibly TRBD1 for D (6 bases). The CDR3 sequence is 15 residues long. Trimming took off 4 bases at V and 4 bases at J, with 16 bases between the two ends. Per the germline V gene, CDR1 is MGHRA and CDR2 is YSYEKL. CDR3 DNA: TGCGCCAGCAGCCCGCGGGGGGCTTCGGGCACTGAAGCTTTCTTT. It encodes CASSPRGASGTEAFF.

This clone was observed a handful of times. This sequence joins TRBV29-1 and TRBJ1-2; tentative D call: TRBD1 (5 bases). The V gene's germline CDR1 is SQVTM and CDR2 ANQGSEA. This CDR3 comprises 13 residues. With 6 bases removed from V and 2 bases from J, the gap between germline ends came to 13 bases. This chain's CDR3 is CSVTEPLNYGYTF. Written as DNA, the CDR3 is TGCAGCGTGACAGAACCCTTAAACTATGGCTACACCTTC.

J is TRBJ1-2 and V is TRBV10-2, with a possible D match to TRBD1 (6 bases). The CDR3 contains 17 residues. Germline V gene sequence: CDR1 WSHSY, CDR2 SAAADI. V lost 2 bases and J lost 4, with 20 bases in between. The CDR3 nucleotides read TGCGCCAGCAGTGAGCCCGTCACCGGGGGCTGGTCCTATGGCTACACCTTC. Residues: CASSEPVTGGWSYGYTF.

The chain joins TRBV14 to TRBJ1-2; D gene ambiguous. Germline values: CDR1 SGHDN, CDR2 FVKESK. The CDR3 is made up of 13 amino acids. V was shortened by 2 bases and J by 6 bases, with 10 bases between the two germline ends. The DNA of the CDR3 is TGTGCCAGCAGCCAATATGGATCTGATGGCTACACCTTC. Translation gives CASSQYGSDGYTF.

The genes are TRBV4-1 and TRBJ2-3; D ambiguous. V lost 0 bases, J lost 2 bases, and 6 bases lay in between. This CDR3 has 14 residues. Germline V lookup: CDR1 MGHRA, CDR2 YSYEKL. The chain's CDR3 is CASSQEEYTDTQYF. The CDR3 bases are TGCGCCAGCAGCCAAGAAGAATACACAGATACGCAGTATTTT.

This chain uses TRBV29-1 with TRBJ2-5, with a tentative D call TRBD2 (5 bases). CDR3 length: 15 residues. Per the germline V gene, CDR1 is SQVTM and CDR2 is ANQGSEA. Trimming cost V 4 bases and J 4 bases, with 19 bases left between them. CDR3 coding DNA: TGCAGCGTTGGCCGGGTTAGGGAGTTCGCAGAGACCCAGTACTTC. Its protein product is CSVGRVREFAETQYF.

V usage is TRBV27 and J usage is TRBJ1-1; D perhaps matches TRBD1 (5 bases). The CDR3 has 15 amino acids. The germline V gene has CDR1 MNHEY and CDR2 SMNVEV (reference sequence). The V and J ends lost 6 bases and 4 bases respectively, with 18 bases between them. The DNA for the CDR3 is TGTGCCAGCAGCACAGCCGGGACGGGACTCACTGAAGCTTTCTTT. It is translated as CASSTAGTGLTEAFF.

This sequence joins TRBV2 and TRBJ1-1; TRBD1 aligns across 7 bases. CDR1 SNHLY and CDR2 FYNNEI come from the germline V gene. There are 12 residues in the CDR3. The J segment lost 9 bases and the V segment lost 3 bases, leaving 4 bases of the junction unmatched. This CDR3 is CASSDGQEKAFF. The CDR3 DNA sequence: TGTGCCAGCAGTGACGGACAGGAGAAAGCTTTCTTT.

V usage is TRBV29-1 and J usage is TRBJ2-7; no clear D. Germline assignment: CDR1 SQVTM and CDR2 ANQGSEA. V was cut by 2 bases and J by 6 bases, with 8 bases left in between. This CDR3 is built from 11 residues. The CDR3 protein is CSVEIVGEQYF. In DNA form, the CDR3 reads TGCAGCGTTGAAATCGTGGGCGAGCAGTACTTC.

This clone appeared once. The rearrangement joins TRBV4-2 to TRBJ2-5; a weak D match, TRBD2 (5 bases). Germline V CDR1 and CDR2: LGHNA, YNFKEQ. V lost 5 bases to trimming and J lost 2 bases, with 15 bases between them. This CDR3 has 15 amino acids. The CDR3 sequence: CASSLARSEQETQYF. CDR3 bases: TGTGCCAGCAGCTTAGCGCGAAGCGAACAAGAGACCCAGTACTTC.

The chain recombines TRBV7-6 with TRBJ2-7; D is possibly TRBD2 (5 bases). The CDR3 loop spans 13 amino acids. Trimming removed 4 bases from V and 6 bases from J, with 13 bases in between. Germline values: CDR1 SGHVS, CDR2 FNYEAQ. CDR3 bases: TGTGCCAGCAGCTGGGTGGAGGCCCGCGAGCAGTACTTC. This sequence encodes CASSWVEAREQYF.